The next 18 T cell receptor beta chains were all read from a single sample in a study of OX40 agonist ivuxolimab in advanced cancers. Clones were sequenced by immunoSEQ multiplex PCR, and TCRdb holds only the in-frame ones, with some missing. The sample gives about 80,000 clones, just over 90% of which show up once; 4.8% is in the top ten. The material was CD4+ or CD8+ T cells sorted from blood, obtained in a trial of the OX40 agonist ivuxolimab. The receptors stem from an adult with an advanced solid tumor such as melanoma, head and neck, liver or kidney cancer.

As regards this clone: This sample also contains other DNA sequences that code for the same CDR3. V and J are TRBV5-1 and TRBJ2-3; a possible D gene is TRBD1 (6 bases). V lost 4 bases, J lost 3 bases, and 12 bases lay in between. This CDR3 contains 14 residues. The germline V gene encodes CDR1 SGHRS and CDR2 YFSETQ. The CDR3 DNA reads as TGCGCCAGCAGCCCTGGACAGAGTACAGATACGCAGTATTTT. Residues: CASSPGQSTDTQYF.

The chain recombines TRBV5-1 with TRBJ1-3, with 9 bases identical to TRBD1. V gave up 4 bases and J gave up 0 bases; unmatched junction bases: 5. In germline, CDR1 is SGHRS, CDR2 YFSETQ. This CDR3 has 16 residues. The CDR3 spells CASSQGTGPSGNTIYF. The CDR3 nucleotides read TGCGCCAGCAGCCAAGGGACAGGGCCCTCTGGAAACACCATATATTTT.

This chain connects TRBV6-6 to TRBJ2-2, with 9 bases lining up with TRBD1. The CDR3 runs to 15 residues. Germline loops: CDR1 MNHNY, CDR2 SVGAGI (reference sequence). Trimming at V came to 7 bases and at J to 7 bases, leaving 10 bases not matched to a gene. The CDR3 region has the DNA TGTGCCAGCACCAAACAGGGGGCCCTCGGCGGGGAGCTGTTTTTT. It specifies CASTKQGALGGELFF.

This chain joins TRBV6-1 and TRBJ1-2; D might be TRBD1 (5 bases). V was pared by 4 bases and J by 2 bases, with 17 bases between. This CDR3 is 16 amino acids long. The germline gives CDR1 MNHNS, CDR2 SASEGT. This CDR3 reads CASSGGEGQANYGYTF. The CDR3 DNA reads as TGTGCCAGCAGTGGGGGGGAGGGCCAAGCCAACTATGGCTACACCTTC.

V and J are TRBV18 and TRBJ2-1; 7 bases map to TRBD2. The CDR3 covers 13 residues. Per germline, CDR1 KGHSH and CDR2 LQKENI. V trimming: 5 bases; J trimming: 5 bases; junction bases outside the gene matches: 3. The CDR3 here is CASSAGLNNEQFF. The DNA for the CDR3 is TGTGCCAGCTCAGCGGGACTAAACAATGAGCAGTTCTTC.

The V gene is TRBV18, the J gene TRBJ2-1; TRBD2 agrees at 12 bases. V lost 3 bases and J lost 12; bases outside the gene matches: 18. CDR3 length equals 18 residues. Germline CDR1 reads KGHSH; CDR2 reads LQKENI. CDR3 loop: CASSPRLAGEGGSFRQFF. The CDR3 DNA reads TGTGCCAGCTCACCGAGACTAGCGGGAGAAGGAGGGAGTTTTAGGCAGTTCTTC. Full variable domain (outside the CDR3, taken from reference TRBV18 and TRBJ2-1): NAGVMQNPRHLVRRRGQEARLRCSPMKGHSHVYWYRQLPEEGLKFMVYLQKENIIDESGMPKERFSAEFPKEGPSILRIQQVVRGDSAAYFCASSPRLAGEGGSFRQFFGPGTRLTVL.

V gene TRBV15 combines with J gene TRBJ1-1; 12 nucleotides align to TRBD1. Losses at the gene ends were 5 bases for V and 2 bases for J; bases not matched to a gene: 6. Per the germline V gene, CDR1 is LNHNV and CDR2 is YYDKDF (reference sequence). The CDR3 is 16 residues long. The DNA for the CDR3 is TGTGCCACCAGCCTGGGACAGGGGGCCGGTAACACTGAAGCTTTCTTT. Translated, it gives CATSLGQGAGNTEAFF.

The chain has TRBV20-1 and TRBJ2-5; D gene ambiguous. Germline lookup yields CDR1 DFQATT and CDR2 SNEGSKA (reference sequence). This CDR3 is 11 amino acids long. The germline V and J ends were trimmed by 3 bases and 2 bases, with 4 bases remaining between them. The CDR3 region has the DNA TGCAGTGCTAGGCCACAAGAGACCCAGTACTTC. The encoded protein is CSARPQETQYF.

The CDR3 DNA reads as TGTGCCAGCAGCCACGGACAGGGGACGAACACCGGGGAGCTGTTTTTT. The encoded protein is CASSHGQGTNTGELFF. J is TRBJ2-2 and V is TRBV4-2; TRBD1 matches at 9 bases. V was pared by 3 bases and J by 0 bases, with 2 bases of the junction left unmatched. The CDR3 loop spans 16 amino acids. CDR1 LGHNA and CDR2 YNFKEQ come from the germline V gene.

The genes are TRBV5-1 and TRBJ2-2, with D perhaps given as TRBD1 or TRBD2 (6 bases each). Trimming took off 5 bases at V and 6 bases at J, with 20 bases between the two ends. CDR1 and CDR2 (germline): SGHRS, YFSETQ. The CDR3 is 16 residues long. CDR3 DNA sequence: TGCGCCAGCAGGGGCGCGGGATACAGGGAGGCCGGGGAGCTGTTTTTT. It codes for CASRGAGYREAGELFF. Full variable domain (rest looked up from reference TRBV5-1 and TRBJ2-2): KAGVTQTPRYLIKTRGQQVTLSCSPISGHRSVSWYQQTPGQGLQFLFEYFSETQRNKGNFPGRFSGRQFSNSRSEMNVSTLELGDSALYLCASRGAGYREAGELFFGEGSRLTVL.

The chain carries TRBV7-2 and TRBJ2-1; D uncertain. The CDR3 contains 14 residues. The V gene lost 2 bases and the J gene lost 4 bases, with 9 bases spanning the gap. CDR1 is SGHTA and CDR2 is FQGNSA in the germline V gene. DNA of the CDR3: TGTGCCAGCAGCTTACCCCCCCTATACAATGAGCAGTTCTTC. It specifies CASSLPPLYNEQFF. The whole variable domain, remainder taken from reference TRBV7-2 and TRBJ2-1, is GAGVSQSPSNKVTEKGKDVELRCDPISGHTALYWYRQSLGQGLEFLIYFQGNSAPDKSGLPSDRFSAERTGGSVSTLTIQRTQQEDSAVYLCASSLPPLYNEQFFGPGTRLTVL.

This chain uses TRBV6-1 with TRBJ1-2; a possible D gene is TRBD1 (5 bases). This CDR3 region has 12 residues. Trimming pared 6 bases from V and 8 bases from J, leaving 13 bases between. Germline V gene data show CDR1 as MNHNS and CDR2 as SASEGT. CDR3 coding DNA: TGTGCCAGCAGGGGGACCGGAGGCGGCTACACCTTC. This encodes CASRGTGGGYTF.

The chain recombines TRBV7-8 with TRBJ2-7, with TRBD2 matching over 8 bases. The CDR3 has 13 amino acids. Germline V CDR1 and CDR2: SGHVS, FQNEAQ. With 5 bases clipped from V and 3 bases from J, the junction kept 3 bases outside the gene matches. The CDR3 reads CASSAGTSYEQYF. The CDR3 coding sequence is TGTGCCAGCAGCGCTGGGACTAGCTACGAGCAGTACTTC.

The V and J genes are TRBV28 and TRBJ1-4; D is undetermined. Germline assignment: CDR1 MDHEN and CDR2 SYDVKM. V gave up 5 bases and J gave up 7 bases, with 17 bases separating them. This CDR3 comprises 15 residues. CDR3 sequence (DNA): TGTGCCAGCAGTCCTTGGGGAGCCCTTGTTGAAAAACTGTTTTTT. As protein: CASSPWGALVEKLFF.

The chain carries TRBV5-1 and TRBJ2-7, with a possible D match to TRBD2 (6 bases). Deletions cut 4 bases from V and 6 bases from J, with 17 bases between. The CDR3 is made up of 14 amino acids. Germline values: CDR1 SGHRS, CDR2 YFSETQ. The CDR3 DNA sequence: TGCGCCAGCAGCCGTAGCGGTGCCCTTAGCGAGCAGTACTTC. This sequence encodes CASSRSGALSEQYF.

The chain recombines TRBV4-2 with TRBJ2-4, with TRBD2 matching over 13 bases. The germline gives CDR1 LGHNA, CDR2 YNFKEQ. The CDR3 has 19 amino acids. Trimming at V came to 0 bases and at J to 0 bases, leaving 5 bases not matched to a gene. The CDR3 region is CASSQDHTSGRVAKNIQYF. CDR3 nucleotide sequence: TGTGCCAGCAGCCAAGATCACACTAGCGGGAGGGTAGCCAAAAACATTCAGTACTTC.

V is TRBV7-2 and J is TRBJ2-5; D remains unclear. Trimming took off 6 bases at V and 2 bases at J, with 10 bases between the two ends. The germline gives CDR1 SGHTA, CDR2 FQGNSA. This CDR3 spans 13 amino acids. The CDR3 spells CASRKIGQETQYF. The CDR3 DNA reads TGTGCCAGCAGAAAAATTGGTCAAGAGACCCAGTACTTC.

The chain recombines TRBV5-4 with TRBJ2-5, with D possibly being TRBD1 (5 bases). The germline V gene encodes CDR1 SGHNT and CDR2 YYREEE (reference sequence). The length of the CDR3 is 16 residues. The V end lost 4 bases, the J end lost 2 bases, and 18 bases lay between the germline ends. DNA for the CDR3: TGTGCCAGCAGCACCTCGAGACAGAACGGACAAGAGACCCAGTACTTC. Amino acid sequence: CASSTSRQNGQETQYF. Complete variable domain (other parts from reference TRBV5-4 and TRBJ2-5): ETGVTQSPTHLIKTRGQQVTLRCSSQSGHNTVSWYQQALGQGPQFIFQYYREEENGRGNFPPRFSGLQFPNYSSELNVNALELDDSALYLCASSTSRQNGQETQYFGPGTRLLVL.